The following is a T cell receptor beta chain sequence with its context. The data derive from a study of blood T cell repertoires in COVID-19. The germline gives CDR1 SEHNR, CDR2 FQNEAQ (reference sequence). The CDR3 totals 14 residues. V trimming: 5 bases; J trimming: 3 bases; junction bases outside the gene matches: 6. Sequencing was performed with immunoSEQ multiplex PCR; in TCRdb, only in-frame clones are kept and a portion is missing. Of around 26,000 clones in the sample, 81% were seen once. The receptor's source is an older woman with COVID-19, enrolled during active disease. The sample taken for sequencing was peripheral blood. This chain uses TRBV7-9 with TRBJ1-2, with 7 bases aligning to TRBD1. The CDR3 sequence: CASSEGTAHYGYTF. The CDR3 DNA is TGTGCCAGCAGCGAGGGGACAGCGCACTATGGCTACACCTTC.